These 27 T cell receptor beta chains share one sample of origin, sequenced in a study of OX40 agonist ivuxolimab in advanced cancers. The data were produced by immunoSEQ multiplex PCR, yet TCRdb's version contains in-frame clones alone and is incomplete. The sample comprises some 150,000 clones, 90% to 95% of which are singletons, and 1% rests with the top ten. The source material was CD4+ or CD8+ T cells sorted from blood, sampled in a trial of the OX40 agonist ivuxolimab. The receptors shown here come from an adult with an advanced solid tumor such as melanoma, head and neck, liver or kidney cancer.

The genes are TRBV6-5 and TRBJ2-7, with D hard to call. In germline, CDR1 is MNHEY, CDR2 SVGAGI. The germline V and J ends were trimmed by 0 bases and 7 bases, with 10 bases remaining between them. The CDR3 is 13 residues long. DNA of the CDR3: TGTGCCAGCAGTTACTCGGGGTCGGCTGAGCAGTACTTC. It is translated as CASSYSGSAEQYF.

The V and J genes are TRBV7-2 and TRBJ2-5, with 7 nucleotides matching TRBD1. Germline CDR1 is SGHTA and CDR2 is FQGNSA. V shed 5 bases and J 1 base; nucleotides not matched to a gene: 10. There are 16 residues in the CDR3. The CDR3: CASSPQTGLPQETQYF. The CDR3 DNA follows: TGTGCCAGCAGCCCTCAGACAGGGCTTCCCCAAGAGACCCAGTACTTC.

The chain couples TRBV21-1 to TRBJ1-6; TRBD1, as called in the table, went unchecked against the DNA. TRBV21-1 is designated a pseudogene. The CDR3 consists of 19 residues. The CDR3 coding sequence is TGTGCCAGCAGCGCTCCCCGACACTCGGACAGCTCCTATAATTCACCCCTCCACTTT. It encodes CASSAPRHSDSSYNSPLHF.

The V gene is TRBV7-9, the J gene TRBJ2-5, with 7 bases identical to TRBD2. Germline lookup yields CDR1 SEHNR and CDR2 FQNEAQ (reference sequence). V was pared by 7 bases and J by 4 bases, with 18 bases of the junction left unmatched. The CDR3 runs to 17 residues. Written as DNA, the CDR3 is TGTGCCAGCACCCTGCGGGGGATCACCGCGAGGGGAGAGACCCAGTACTTC. It encodes CASTLRGITARGETQYF.

The CDR3 loop is CASSLNKGGGYTF. The CDR3 DNA reads TGTGCCAGCAGCTTAAATAAGGGTGGTGGCTACACCTTC. J is TRBJ1-2 and V is TRBV11-2; D remains ambiguous. V shed 2 bases and J shed 7 bases, with 11 bases lying between them. The CDR3 consists of 13 residues. CDR1 is SGHAT, CDR2 FQNNGV, per germline.

V gene TRBV10-3 combines with J gene TRBJ2-5; possibly TRBD2 for D (5 bases). The CDR3 is made up of 14 amino acids. Germline loops: CDR1 ENHRY, CDR2 SYGVKD. V gave up 0 bases and J gave up 5 bases, with 10 bases separating them. The chain's CDR3 is CAISESPSGETQYF. The CDR3 coding sequence is TGTGCCATCAGTGAGTCACCCTCGGGGGAGACCCAGTACTTC.

The chain joins TRBV27 to TRBJ2-3; weak D call: TRBD1 (6 bases). CDR3 length equals 15 residues. V lost 6 bases and J lost 1, with 14 bases in between. Germline V gives CDR1 MNHEY, CDR2 SMNVEV (reference sequence). The DNA of the CDR3 is TGTGCCAGCAGGGGGGTGGACAGTCGCACAGATACGCAGTATTTT. This gives the protein CASRGVDSRTDTQYF.

The J gene is TRBJ2-7, the V gene TRBV28, with 14 bases matching TRBD2. The CDR3 runs to 17 residues. The germline V gene encodes CDR1 MDHEN and CDR2 SYDVKM. Losses at the gene ends were 6 bases for V and 6 bases for J; bases not matched to a gene: 13. In DNA form, the CDR3 reads TGTGCCAGCAGCTGGAGACTAGCGGGAGGGTTATACGGCGAGCAGTACTTC. This codes for CASSWRLAGGLYGEQYF.

In this sample, this clone turned up a few times. The chain uses TRBV7-2 and TRBJ2-1, with D perhaps TRBD1 (5 bases). This CDR3 is built from 15 residues. Trimming left V 2 bases short and J 7 bases short, with 15 bases between. Germline CDR1 reads SGHTA; CDR2 reads FQGNSA. The CDR3 DNA reads TGTGCCAGCAGCTTACAGGGTTCTGGATCAAATGAGCAGTTCTTC. This translates into CASSLQGSGSNEQFF.

The chain is built from TRBV5-6 and TRBJ2-2, with D maybe TRBD2 (6 bases). The germline V gene encodes CDR1 SGHDT and CDR2 YYEEEE. This CDR3 comprises 15 residues. Trimming took 2 bases from V and 1 from J, leaving 9 bases between them. Written as DNA, the CDR3 is TGTGCCAGCAGCTTTGGAGGGAGGAACACCGGGGAGCTGTTTTTT. Encoded protein: CASSFGGRNTGELFF.

This clone was found once. V usage is TRBV7-9 and J usage is TRBJ1-4; no clear D gene. Germline CDR1 SEHNR, CDR2 FQNEAQ (reference sequence). Deletions cut 5 bases from V and 8 bases from J, with 9 bases between. The CDR3 sequence is 12 residues long. The CDR3 DNA is TGTGCCAGCAGCCCGCCCGGGGAAAAACTGTTTTTT. Amino acid sequence: CASSPPGEKLFF. Complete variable domain (other parts from reference TRBV7-9 and TRBJ1-4): DTGVSQNPRHKITKRGQNVTFRCDPISEHNRLYWYRQTLGQGPEFLTYFQNEAQLEKSRLLSDRFSAERPKGSFSTLEIQRTEQGDSAMYLCASSPPGEKLFFGSGTQLSVL.

V gene TRBV6-1 combines with J gene TRBJ2-7; D not resolved. This CDR3 is 14 amino acids long. Germline-derived CDR1 and CDR2 are MNHNS and SASEGT. V lost 2 bases and J lost 2, with 10 bases in between. The CDR3, as DNA: TGTGCCAGCAGTGAACAGGTCCTAGCCTACGAGCAGTACTTC. Translating gives CASSEQVLAYEQYF.

V is TRBV6-6 and J is TRBJ1-2; 7 bases map to TRBD1. J lost 6 bases, V lost 7 bases, and 14 bases had no gene match. This CDR3 spans 15 amino acids. In germline, CDR1 is MNHNY, CDR2 SVGAGI (reference sequence). The CDR3 loop reads CASTQNLDRVHGYTF. CDR3 DNA: TGTGCCAGCACCCAAAACCTCGACAGGGTGCATGGCTACACCTTC.

J is TRBJ2-7 and V is TRBV7-2, with a possible D match to TRBD2 (6 bases). This CDR3 comprises 14 residues. The V and J ends lost 1 base and 6 bases respectively, with 13 bases between them. In germline, CDR1 is SGHTA, CDR2 FQGNSA. CDR3 nucleotide sequence: TGTGCCAGCAGCTTAGGGGGGACGGAGGGCGAGCAGTACTTC. This codes for CASSLGGTEGEQYF.

The rearrangement links TRBV7-9 to TRBJ1-2; unclear D gene. The CDR3 has 11 residues. V gave up 8 bases and J gave up 2 bases, with 6 bases separating them. Germline lookup yields CDR1 SEHNR and CDR2 FQNEAQ (reference sequence). Here the CDR3 DNA reads TGTGCCAGCGGCGACAACTATGGCTACACCTTC. Translating it yields CASGDNYGYTF.

V is TRBV6-5 and J is TRBJ1-1; 9 nucleotides agree with TRBD1. The CDR3 runs 14 residues. The trim removed 6 bases at V and 4 bases at J, leaving 6 bases unmatched. Germline assignment: CDR1 MNHEY and CDR2 SVGAGI. CDR3 nucleotides: TGTGCCAGCAGGCGGACAGGGGACGGCACTGAAGCTTTCTTT. Protein: CASRRTGDGTEAFF.

CDR3 residues: CASSVFSGTLNTGELFF. Here the CDR3 DNA reads TGTGCCAGCAGCGTTTTTTCCGGGACGCTAAACACCGGGGAGCTGTTTTTT. V usage is TRBV9 and J usage is TRBJ2-2; D is perhaps TRBD1 or TRBD2 (5 bases each). The germline V gene has CDR1 SGDLS and CDR2 YYNGEE. This CDR3 contains 17 residues. V dropped 2 bases and J dropped 2 bases, with 16 bases sitting between them.

The chain couples TRBV5-4 to TRBJ1-3; the D gene is possibly TRBD1 (6 bases). Trimming shortened V by 1 base and J by 8 bases, and 7 bases separated the two germline ends. The CDR3 is made up of 12 amino acids. Germline lookup yields CDR1 SGHNT and CDR2 YYREEE (reference sequence). This chain's CDR3 is CASSLKGDTIYF. The CDR3 coding sequence is TGTGCCAGCAGCTTGAAGGGGGACACCATATATTTT. The complete variable domain, with remaining parts taken from reference TRBV5-4 and TRBJ1-3, reads ETGVTQSPTHLIKTRGQQVTLRCSSQSGHNTVSWYQQALGQGPQFIFQYYREEENGRGNFPPRFSGLQFPNYSSELNVNALELDDSALYLCASSLKGDTIYFGEGSWLTVV.

The rearrangement joins TRBV7-2 to TRBJ1-2; D gene unclear. The CDR3 consists of 14 residues. Germline V lookup: CDR1 SGHTA, CDR2 FQGNSA. Trimming shortened V by 2 bases and J by 8 bases, and 15 bases separated the two germline ends. The CDR3 region is CASSLWMGSSGYTF. The CDR3 coding sequence is TGTGCCAGCAGCTTATGGATGGGGAGTTCGGGCTACACCTTC.

V gene TRBV7-9 combines with J gene TRBJ1-3, with no clear D. The germline V and J ends were trimmed by 2 bases and 0 bases, with 17 bases remaining between them. The CDR3 has 18 residues. Germline values: CDR1 SEHNR, CDR2 FQNEAQ (reference sequence). CDR3 protein: CASSLFGGRTYSGNTIYF. DNA for the CDR3: TGTGCCAGCAGCTTATTTGGCGGTCGAACCTACTCTGGAAACACCATATATTTT.

The chain carries TRBV18 and TRBJ1-2; D call uncertain. Between the trimmed V and J ends, which lost 6 bases and 8 bases, there was a span of 16 bases. This CDR3 region has 13 residues. Germline loops: CDR1 KGHSH, CDR2 LQKENI. CDR3 in DNA: TGTGCCAGCTCCGGCCGGTTATCTATGGGCTACACCTTC. It codes for CASSGRLSMGYTF.

V usage is TRBV30 and J usage is TRBJ1-2; D uncertain. V lost 2 bases and J lost 1, with 11 bases in between. This CDR3 comprises 14 residues. Germline V CDR1 and CDR2: GTSNPN, SVGIG (reference sequence). The CDR3, as DNA: TGTGCCTGGAGTCTGGTCTCACGTAACTATGGCTACACCTTC. This translates into CAWSLVSRNYGYTF.

V usage is TRBV5-4 and J usage is TRBJ2-3; 8 bases map to TRBD1. Germline V CDR1 and CDR2: SGHNT, YYREEE (reference sequence). The CDR3 sequence is 16 residues long. The J segment lost 3 bases and the V segment lost 2 bases, leaving 8 bases of the junction unmatched. As DNA, the CDR3 is TGTGCCAGCAGCTTAGAAGACAGGGGATTAACAGATACGCAGTATTTT. This translates into CASSLEDRGLTDTQYF.

The CDR3 loop reads CASTSQSVSPLHF. The CDR3, as DNA: TGTGCCAGCACCTCCCAGTCCGTTTCACCCCTCCACTTT. The chain recombines TRBV7-9 with TRBJ1-6, with no clear D. This CDR3 spans 13 amino acids. Germline assignment: CDR1 SEHNR and CDR2 FQNEAQ (reference sequence). The V end was cut by 7 bases, the J end by 9 bases, with 13 bases between.

This chain joins TRBV9 and TRBJ2-3; a weak D match, TRBD1 (6 bases). V was clipped by 4 bases and J by 3 bases, with 12 bases between them. This CDR3 has 14 amino acids. Germline values: CDR1 SGDLS, CDR2 YYNGEE. Here the CDR3 reads CASSPRQATDTQYF. The CDR3 DNA follows: TGTGCCAGCAGCCCCCGACAGGCGACAGATACGCAGTATTTT.

The rearrangement uses TRBV5-4 and TRBJ2-7, with a possible D match to TRBD1 (6 bases). The germline CDR1 and CDR2 sequences are SGHNT and YYREEE (reference sequence). Trimming left V 7 bases short and J 3 bases short, with 17 bases between. This CDR3 has 14 amino acids. The CDR3 bases are TGTGCCAGCCAGGGGTCCGGAACCAACTACGAGCAGTACTTC. It codes for CASQGSGTNYEQYF.

The CDR3 DNA is TGTGCCAGCAGCTTGGACTCTAAGAGCTCCTACGAGCAGTACTTC. It codes for CASSLDSKSSYEQYF. The chain joins TRBV5-4 to TRBJ2-7; D unresolved. Trimming stripped 0 bases from V and 0 bases from J, with 10 bases between. Germline assignment: CDR1 SGHNT and CDR2 YYREEE (reference sequence). The CDR3 sequence is 15 residues long.